This T cell receptor beta chain was recovered during a study of PD-L1 blockade in urothelial cancer. Study as a whole: Between 0 and 3 chemotherapy regimens preceded treatment for each patient.

The CDR3 length is 13 residues. Trimming cost V 5 bases and J 2 bases, with 10 bases left between them. Germline V lookup: CDR1 SGHRS, CDR2 YFSETQ. Profiling relied on immunoSEQ multiplex PCR, and the TCRdb table lists in-frame clones only, not all of them. The data show tens of thousands of clones, with roughly 84% seen just once and roughly 4.8% held by the top ten. Patients in the study were battling locally advanced or metastatic urothelial carcinoma. The number of samples from each patient was between 1 and 8, taken pretreatment and on-treatment. The chain has TRBV5-1 and TRBJ2-5; no clear D. This TCR was recovered from a man between 65 and 85 years old with urothelial cancer. This specimen consisted of PBMCs, obtained around atezolizumab (anti-PD-L1) treatment. This CDR3 reads CASSSEIQETQYF. CDR3 DNA: TGCGCCAGCAGTAGTGAGATTCAAGAGACCCAGTACTTC.